The 3 T cell receptor beta chains in this list originate from one sample, sequenced in a study of CXCR3-negative and CXCR3-positive naive CD8 T cells. 5' RACE that incorporated UMI labels was used to prepare the TRB cDNA libraries. Reanalyzing the 5' RACE reads, TCRdb keeps one entry per CDR3 protein, without DNA. The listing contains 45,000 to 60,000 distinct CDR3 sequences. Material: memory CD8+ T cells from blood. These receptor sequences come from a human donor in good health. Some clones in this sample may be carry-over from other donors' samples.

The chain employs TRBV27 and TRBJ1-1; TCRdb outputs TRBD1, but without DNA this stays unchecked. The CDR3 is 11 residues long. Germline CDR1 MNHEY, CDR2 SMNVEV (reference sequence). The CDR3 sequence is CASRVGAEAFF.

The V gene is TRBV7-6, the J gene TRBJ2-3; no DNA is available, so the TRBD1 call from TCRdb remains unchecked. The CDR3 spans 15 residues. CDR1 SGHVS and CDR2 FNYEAQ come from the germline V gene. CDR3 in amino acids: CASSLGTGGEDTQYF.

The rearrangement links TRBV29-1 to TRBJ1-4; TCRdb lists TRBD1, though no DNA is available to test this call. This CDR3 comprises 13 residues. Germline CDR1 SQVTM, CDR2 ANQGSEA. This chain's CDR3 is CSVESGGHEKLFF.